Shown below are 28 T cell receptor beta chains from a single sample sequenced in a study of blood T cell repertoires in COVID-19. Sequencing was performed with immunoSEQ multiplex PCR; in TCRdb, only in-frame clones are kept and a portion is missing. The sample shows more than 65,000 clones, approximately 88% of them seen only once. Sequencing was done on a sample of peripheral blood. The receptor set was obtained from a human donor in a cohort sampled during active COVID-19.

The gene calls are TRBV5-5 and TRBJ1-1, with D maybe TRBD1 (5 bases). This CDR3 spans 14 amino acids. Germline assignment: CDR1 SGHKS and CDR2 YYEKEE (reference sequence). Trimming cost V 1 base and J 6 bases, with 13 bases left between them. In nucleotides, the CDR3 is TGTGCCAGCAGCTTGATCGTTGGGGCCGCTGAAGCTTTCTTT. It is translated as CASSLIVGAAEAFF.

This clone occurred a few times. The chain joins TRBV9 to TRBJ2-7; D is possibly TRBD2 (6 bases). Trimming removed 1 base from V and 2 bases from J, with 10 bases in between. The CDR3 sequence is 14 residues long. Germline V CDR1 and CDR2: SGDLS, YYNGEE. DNA for the CDR3: TGTGCCAGCAGCGTAAAGCCTAGCGCCTACGAGCAGTACTTC. Protein product: CASSVKPSAYEQYF.

V and J are TRBV29-1 and TRBJ1-5; D may be TRBD1 (5 bases). The germline CDR1 and CDR2 sequences are SQVTM and ANQGSEA. This CDR3 has 14 residues. Trimming left V 3 bases short and J 1 base short, with 10 bases between. The CDR3 loop reads CSVDRRGSNQPQHF. Here the CDR3 DNA reads TGCAGCGTTGATAGGCGGGGGAGCAATCAGCCCCAGCATTTT. Full variable domain (rest looked up from reference TRBV29-1 and TRBJ1-5): SAVISQKPSRDICQRGTSLTIQCQVDSQVTMMFWYRQQPGQSLTLIATANQGSEATYESGFVIDKFPISRPNLTFSTLTVSNMSPEDSSIYLCSVDRRGSNQPQHFGDGTRLSIL.

The V and J genes are TRBV19 and TRBJ2-1, with no clear D. Trimming took 2 bases from V and 7 from J, leaving 15 bases between them. Germline V gene sequence: CDR1 LNHDA, CDR2 SQIVND (reference sequence). CDR3 size: 15 residues. The CDR3 bases are TGTGCCAGTAGTATACTGCGGTCCCCTGGGAATGAGCAGTTCTTC. Its translation: CASSILRSPGNEQFF. The full variable domain, its missing parts supplied by reference TRBV19 and TRBJ2-1, is DGGITQSPKYLFRKEGQNVTLSCEQNLNHDAMYWYRQDPGQGLRLIYYSQIVNDFQKGDIAEGYSVSREKKESFPLTVTSAQKNPTAFYLCASSILRSPGNEQFFGPGTRLTVL.

The chain uses TRBV11-2 and TRBJ2-7, with 7 bases that match TRBD1. Germline CDR1 and CDR2: SGHAT and FQNNGV. Trimming cost V 4 bases and J 0 bases; bases outside gene matches: 9. The CDR3 runs to 16 residues. CDR3 protein: CASSSTGTAISYEQYF. The CDR3 DNA reads as TGTGCCAGCAGCTCAACCGGGACAGCGATCTCCTACGAGCAGTACTTC. The full variable domain, rest sourced from reference TRBV11-2 and TRBJ2-7, is EAGVAQSPRYKIIEKRQSVAFWCNPISGHATLYWYQQILGQGPKLLIQFQNNGVVDDSQLPKDRFSAERLKGVDSTLKIQPAKLEDSAVYLCASSSTGTAISYEQYFGPGTRLTVT.

The V gene is TRBV5-8, the J gene TRBJ1-5; D is undetermined. This CDR3 has 12 amino acids. Per germline, CDR1 SGHTS and CDR2 YDEGEE. The V gene lost 7 bases and the J gene lost 0 bases, with 5 bases spanning the gap. CDR3 residues: CASSGSNQPQHF. The CDR3 DNA follows: TGTGCCAGCTCGGGTAGCAATCAGCCCCAGCATTTT.

The chain carries TRBV12-5 and TRBJ2-3; TRBD2 aligns across 10 bases. CDR1 LGHNT and CDR2 FRNRAP come from the germline V gene. Trimming took 2 bases from V and 4 from J; bases not matched to a gene: 3. The length of the CDR3 is 15 residues. The chain's CDR3 is CASGLSGRAADTQYF. CDR3 nucleotide sequence: TGTGCTAGTGGTTTGAGCGGGAGGGCCGCAGATACGCAGTATTTT.

The chain recombines TRBV29-1 with TRBJ2-5; TRBD1 matches 7 bases. From germline, CDR1 is SQVTM and CDR2 ANQGSEA. The CDR3 loop spans 13 amino acids. Trimming removed 7 bases from V and 5 bases from J; junction bases left unmatched: 10. Here the CDR3 DNA reads TGCAGCGCCGCAACAGGGGTAGTGGAGACCCAGTACTTC. This encodes CSAATGVVETQYF.

The genes are TRBV4-2 and TRBJ2-6, with D maybe TRBD1 (6 bases). The V and J ends lost 4 bases and 0 bases respectively, with 10 bases between them. The V gene's germline CDR1 is LGHNA and CDR2 YNFKEQ. There are 16 residues in the CDR3. In DNA, the CDR3 is TGTGCCAGCAGCCCAAGGACAGACTCTGGGGCCAACGTCCTGACTTTC. This sequence encodes CASSPRTDSGANVLTF.

For this clone: The sample carries other DNA sequences with the same CDR3. The rearrangement uses TRBV5-1 and TRBJ2-3; TRBD1 aligns across 8 bases. CDR1 SGHRS and CDR2 YFSETQ come from the germline V gene. V was pared by 0 bases and J by 3 bases, with 3 bases of the junction left unmatched. There are 15 residues in the CDR3. The DNA for the CDR3 is TGCGCCAGCAGCTTGGGGCAGGGGGCGACAGATACGCAGTATTTT. It is translated as CASSLGQGATDTQYF.

This clone has only one observation. The V call is TRBV2, the J call TRBJ1-5, with a weak D call TRBD1 (5 bases). Germline V gene data show CDR1 as SNHLY and CDR2 as FYNNEI. The CDR3 is made up of 16 amino acids. V was pared by 7 bases and J by 0 bases, with 16 bases between. CDR3 in DNA: TGTGCCAGCAACGGGGGGAAGACTAATAGCAATCAGCCCCAGCATTTT. Its protein is CASNGGKTNSNQPQHF.

Points on this clone: Other DNA sequences of this sample code for an identical CDR3. This chain links TRBV27 with TRBJ1-1, with 7 positions matching TRBD1. Germline V gene sequence: CDR1 MNHEY, CDR2 SMNVEV (reference sequence). The CDR3 length is 14 residues. Trimming removed 2 bases from V and 4 bases from J; junction bases left unmatched: 4. The CDR3 nucleotides read TGTGCCAGCAGTTTAAGGGCAGGGGGCACTGAAGCTTTCTTT. Its translation: CASSLRAGGTEAFF.

This clone appeared once. The genes are TRBV5-4 and TRBJ2-7; 14 bases map to TRBD2. The germline gives CDR1 SGHNT, CDR2 YYREEE (reference sequence). Trimming cost V 5 bases and J 5 bases; bases outside gene matches: 6. CDR3 length: 15 amino acids. The CDR3 sequence: CASSPRLAGGNEQYF. CDR3 nucleotides: TGTGCCAGCAGTCCCCGACTAGCGGGGGGGAACGAGCAGTACTTC.

The chain joins TRBV15 to TRBJ2-7, with 8 positions matching TRBD1. Germline CDR1 reads LNHNV; CDR2 reads YYDKDF (reference sequence). The CDR3 has 15 residues. Germline trimming cut 3 bases from V and 6 bases from J; bases unmatched to any gene: 10. The CDR3 spells CATSRTPGQESEQYF. The CDR3 nucleotides are TGTGCCACCAGCAGGACCCCGGGACAGGAAAGCGAGCAGTACTTC.

V and J are TRBV10-2 and TRBJ2-5; TRBD2 matches 10 bases. The CDR3 consists of 15 residues. V lost 4 bases and J lost 5; bases outside the gene matches: 7. Germline V gene sequence: CDR1 WSHSY, CDR2 SAAADI. This CDR3 reads CASSGSGGARETQYF. The DNA for the CDR3 is TGCGCCAGCAGTGGCAGCGGGGGGGCCAGGGAGACCCAGTACTTC.

This clone showed up just a few times. The chain couples TRBV5-1 to TRBJ1-6, with TRBD1 identical over 7 bases. V lost 7 bases to trimming and J lost 16 bases; unmatched junction nucleotides: 11. The CDR3 covers 12 residues. From germline, CDR1 is SGHRS and CDR2 YFSETQ. For the CDR3, the DNA is TGCGCCAGCTCATTAACGACAGGGTCTCTCCACTTT. It translates to CASSLTTGSLHF.

The V call is TRBV7-8, the J call TRBJ2-7, with D maybe TRBD2 (5 bases). Germline CDR1 reads SGHVS; CDR2 reads FQNEAQ. V was trimmed by 3 bases and J by 5 bases, leaving 8 bases between them. CDR3 length: 12 amino acids. The CDR3 spells CASSLSGNEQYF. CDR3 bases: TGTGCCAGCAGCTTGTCGGGAAACGAGCAGTACTTC.

This sequence joins TRBV6-6 and TRBJ1-2, with D unresolved. The CDR3 is made up of 12 amino acids. In germline, CDR1 is MNHNY, CDR2 SVGAGI (reference sequence). V dropped 3 bases and J dropped 3 bases, with 5 bases sitting between them. In nucleotides, the CDR3 is TGTGCCAGCAGTTATACGGACTATGGCTACACCTTC. It translates to CASSYTDYGYTF.

The V gene is TRBV28, the J gene TRBJ2-7; the match to TRBD2 covers 9 bases. Germline trimming cut 5 bases from V and 4 bases from J; bases unmatched to any gene: 9. The CDR3 loop spans 15 amino acids. Germline V gene sequence: CDR1 MDHEN, CDR2 SYDVKM. The DNA for the CDR3 is TGTGCCAGCAGTCTGCCTCTAGCGGGAAAGTACGAGCAGTACTTC. It yields the protein CASSLPLAGKYEQYF.

J is TRBJ2-7 and V is TRBV7-2; 7 nucleotides line up with TRBD2. Trimming at V came to 2 bases and at J to 1 base, leaving 2 bases not matched to a gene. This CDR3 is 14 amino acids long. CDR1 and CDR2 (germline): SGHTA, FQGNSA. The chain's CDR3 is CASSLRGGSYEQYF. CDR3 sequence (DNA): TGTGCCAGCAGCTTACGGGGAGGGTCCTACGAGCAGTACTTC.

V usage is TRBV6-1 and J usage is TRBJ2-1; 9 bases are shared with TRBD1. Germline lookup yields CDR1 MNHNS and CDR2 SASEGT. V lost 4 bases, J lost 5 bases, and 12 bases stayed unmatched. The CDR3 is 17 amino acids. CDR3 nucleotide sequence: TGTGCCAGCAGTGTTGCGGGTTGGGACAGGGCCAACAATGAGCAGTTCTTC. Translated: CASSVAGWDRANNEQFF.

This chain connects TRBV29-1 to TRBJ2-7, with 7 bases matching TRBD2. The germline CDR1 and CDR2 sequences are SQVTM and ANQGSEA. This CDR3 is built from 13 residues. Trimming at V came to 7 bases and at J to 3 bases, leaving 9 bases not matched to a gene. CDR3 sequence (DNA): TGCAGCGCCAAACGTGGGGGGGACTACGAGCAGTACTTC. Amino acid sequence: CSAKRGGDYEQYF.

This clone appeared a single time. The chain uses TRBV15 and TRBJ2-5, with 8 bases identical to TRBD1. The CDR3 is 16 residues long. Per the germline V gene, CDR1 is LNHNV and CDR2 is YYDKDF (reference sequence). The V and J ends lost 4 bases and 5 bases, in that order; junction bases with no gene match: 12. The CDR3: CATSKPGQGTRETQYF. The CDR3 coding sequence is TGTGCCACCAGCAAACCCGGACAGGGCACGAGGGAGACCCAGTACTTC.

Only one count was recorded for this clone. The CDR3 loop is CAWSMGRGTEAFF. The CDR3 bases are TGTGCCTGGAGTATGGGCAGGGGCACTGAAGCTTTCTTT. The chain carries TRBV30 and TRBJ1-1, with D maybe TRBD1 (6 bases). The length of the CDR3 is 13 residues. V was clipped by 2 bases and J by 4 bases, with 11 bases between them. From germline, CDR1 is GTSNPN and CDR2 SVGIG (reference sequence).

The chain carries TRBV3-1 (or the pseudogene TRBV3-2) and TRBJ1-1, with TRBD1 identical over 7 bases. The CDR3 has 15 residues. V lost 4 bases to trimming and J lost 2 bases; unmatched junction nucleotides: 7. In germline, CDR1 is LGHDT, CDR2 YNNKEL (reference sequence). DNA for the CDR3: TGTGCCAGCAGCCGATACGGGACAGACAACACTGAAGCTTTCTTT. It encodes CASSRYGTDNTEAFF.

The gene calls are TRBV6-5 and TRBJ1-2; D not resolved. This CDR3 has 12 residues. Trimming pared 5 bases from V and 8 bases from J, leaving 12 bases between. Germline values: CDR1 MNHEY, CDR2 SVGAGI. The CDR3 region is CASSLRSGGYTF. The CDR3 nucleotides read TGTGCCAGCAGTCTAAGGTCGGGGGGCTACACCTTC.

The rearrangement links TRBV5-1 to TRBJ1-4; D ambiguous. The CDR3 runs 16 residues. Trimming shortened V by 4 bases and J by 3 bases, and 16 bases separated the two germline ends. Germline V lookup: CDR1 SGHRS, CDR2 YFSETQ. Here the CDR3 reads CASSTLSPEANEKLFF. CDR3 DNA sequence: TGCGCCAGCAGCACTCTCTCCCCGGAGGCTAATGAAAAACTGTTTTTT.

The chain joins TRBV6-5 to TRBJ1-2; TRBD1 is a possible D gene (5 bases). The germline V and J ends were trimmed by 7 bases and 6 bases, with 18 bases remaining between them. The CDR3 has 14 amino acids. Germline V gene sequence: CDR1 MNHEY, CDR2 SVGAGI. CDR3 amino acids: CASTPNRRSDGYTF. For the CDR3, the DNA is TGTGCCAGCACCCCAAACAGGCGATCGGATGGCTACACCTTC.